The T cell receptor beta chain under discussion was sequenced for a study of blood T cells in healthy people across ages. The CDR3 contains 15 residues. The V gene end was trimmed by 4 bases and the J gene end by 6 bases; junction bases not matched to a gene: 14. Per the germline V gene, CDR1 is DFQATT and CDR2 is SNEGSKA (reference sequence). Alongside a J-beta primer mix, a sample-barcoded 5' primer served in a second PCR lasting about 7 to 11 cycles. TCRdb re-called the 5' RACE reads through MiXCR, storing one row per CDR3 protein. The sample contains 540,000 or so distinct CDR3 sequences, less than 25% of which appear only once. This same sample was also part of a study on T cells of mothers and their children.

Sequenced material: blood. This sequence was found in a boy younger than 18 in good health. This chain connects TRBV20-1 to TRBJ2-7; 8 positions match TRBD2. The CDR3 sequence: CSAIGQRGRSREQYF. Here the CDR3 DNA reads TGCAGTGCTATTGGCCAGCGGGGGCGATCCCGCGAGCAGTACTTC.